This TCR beta chain is from a study of PD-1 blockade in mismatch repair-deficient tumors. Overall study context: All were previously treated, progressing patients with around eleven mismatch repair-deficient cancer types. Findings of the study overall: Tumor-resident clones, often absent from pretreatment blood, expanded after pembrolizumab and then contracted.

J gave up 5 bases and V 3 bases, and 5 bases lay outside the gene matches. Germline CDR1 is KGHSH and CDR2 is LQKENI. The CDR3 is made up of 15 amino acids. Clones were sequenced by immunoSEQ multiplex PCR, and TCRdb holds only the in-frame ones, with some missing. Of about 17,000 clones in the sample, roughly 84% were seen once. Points on this clone: What it binds is unknown.

Sample: PBMCs, taken less than 25 weeks after starting pembrolizumab. The sequence came from an adult with mismatch repair-deficient cancer. V usage is TRBV18 and J usage is TRBJ2-1, with 9 bases identical to TRBD2. The CDR3 DNA is TGTGCCAGCTCACCTGGGATAGCGGGAGACAATGAGCAGTTCTTC. It specifies CASSPGIAGDNEQFF.